The clone carrying this T cell receptor beta chain was seen many times. This sample stems from a study of Graves' ophthalmopathy and Graves' hyperthyroidism. Ophthalmopathy-affected donors exhibited moderate-to-severe activity, CAS ≥3, NOSPECS ≥4, and duration under 3 months. Scientists amplified the TCR beta CDR3 regions from RNA transcripts. The authors performed first-round RT-PCR with HTBI primers and then a second-round multiplex PCR. MiXCR, applied by TCRdb to the multiplex PCR reads, yields one record per CDR3 protein. The top ten clones hold about 9.5% of a sample with 150,000 to 200,000 distinct CDR3 sequences, around two fifths of them seen once. This CDR3 is built from 13 residues. Germline V gene lookup returns CDR1 KGHDR and CDR2 SFDVKD. With 6 bases removed from V and 1 base from J, the gap between germline ends came to 8 bases.

Material: peripheral blood. The TCR sequence derives from a young man with Graves' ophthalmopathy. The chain joins TRBV24-1 to TRBJ2-5, with D tentatively TRBD2 (6 bases). In nucleotides, the CDR3 is TGTGCCACCAGTAGGGACTTCCAAGAGACCCAGTACTTC. Translated, it gives CATSRDFQETQYF.